This T cell receptor beta chain was identified in a study of neurological immune-mediated disorders. Unmatched junction bases numbered 17, after V lost 5 bases and J lost 1 base. This CDR3 contains 18 residues. CDR1 and CDR2 from the germline V gene are SGHVS and FQNEAQ. Each CDR3 protein gets one entry after TCRdb re-called the 5' RACE reads with MiXCR. The sample has over 40,000 distinct CDR3 sequences, under 6.5% seen once. The sample holds many counts of this clonotype. For the sorted libraries, 1 million CD4+ or CD8+ T cells were used. The V gene is TRBV7-8, the J gene TRBJ2-7, with 7 bases aligning to TRBD1. Sequenced material: CD4+ T cells from blood. The TCR comes from a woman aged 40-49 years in good health. CDR3 sequence: CASSTGWDWTGSSYEQYF. The CDR3 coding sequence is TGTGCCAGCAGCACCGGATGGGATTGGACAGGATCGTCCTACGAGCAGTACTTC.